Sequencing of this TCR beta chain was carried out in a study of cytotoxic CD8 clonotypes in ibrutinib-treated CLL. Background on the study: For this cohort, patients were around eleven relapsed/refractory and about 14 treatment-naive, while 17 were IGHV unmutated.

V shed 3 bases and J shed 9 bases, with 12 bases lying between them. The CDR3 extends over 13 amino acids. Germline-derived CDR1 and CDR2 are KGHSH and LQKENI. Sequencing was performed with immunoSEQ multiplex PCR; in TCRdb, only in-frame clones are kept and a portion is missing. The repertoire holds some 85,000 clones, with around 77% as singletons. Material: PBMCs, obtained after 24 months of ibrutinib treatment. This TCR derives from a human donor with chronic lymphocytic leukemia. The rearrangement uses TRBV18 and TRBJ2-1, with D unclear. Here the CDR3 DNA reads TGTGCCAGCTCACCCGATGTCCTGGGTGAGCAGTTCTTC. It specifies CASSPDVLGEQFF.